A selection of T cell receptor beta chains follows, all from one sample in a study of shared clonotypes between healthy human individuals. Clones were sequenced by immunoSEQ multiplex PCR, and TCRdb holds only the in-frame ones, with some missing. The sample contains about 1,800,000 clones, around 96% of which appear only once. Sequenced sample: naive CD8+ T cells sorted from blood. The receptors were gathered from a man aged 18 to 30 in good health. CDR3s include the opening cysteine and the closing phenylalanine or tryptophan. A D gene is named only where the DNA matches it firmly. Where a row states a size, it is once, few, many or the class of an expanded clone; other rows omit it.

clone_size,j_call,d_call,v_call,cdr3_nt,cdr3_aa
.,TRBJ2-3,.,TRBV5-6,TGTGCCAGCAGCTTGGGGACCCGGCCTAGCACAGATACGCAGTATTTT,CASSLGTRPSTDTQYF
.,TRBJ2-7,.,TRBV30,TGTGCCTGGAGTCGGCCAGATGGAAACTACGAGCAGTACTTC,CAWSRPDGNYEQYF
once,TRBJ1-6,.,TRBV5-8,TGTGCCAGCAGCCGGGCAACGGGACTGCTGAGCTCCTATAATTCACCCCTCCACTTT,CASSRATGLLSSYNSPLHF
.,TRBJ1-2,.,TRBV19,TGTGCCAGTAGCCCGGCGCAAGGTTACGGCTACACCTTC,CASSPAQGYGYTF
.,TRBJ1-1,.,TRBV5-8,TGTGCCAGCAGCTTGCTTAGGTTCGGAGGGACTGAAGCTTTCTTT,CASSLLRFGGTEAFF
.,TRBJ2-7,.,TRBV5-8,TGTGCCAGCAGCCCCTGGGTCACGGGGTTTTCCTACGAGCAGTACTTC,CASSPWVTGFSYEQYF
.,TRBJ2-7,TRBD1,TRBV7-6,TGTGCCAGCAGCTTCGGGACAGGCGGCGAGCAGTACTTC,CASSFGTGGEQYF
.,TRBJ1-1,TRBD1,TRBV27,TGTGCCAGCAGTTTAGGAGGGGGCGCTTATACTGAAGCTTTCTTT,CASSLGGGAYTEAFF
.,TRBJ2-7,.,TRBV2,TGTGCCAGCAGTTCGACAGCTTCGACCTACGAGCAGTACTTC,CASSSTASTYEQYF
.,TRBJ2-3,.,TRBV21-1,TGTGCCCGTTTAAGGCCGGGCGGGAGCACAGATACGCAGTATTTT,CARLRPGGSTDTQYF
.,TRBJ2-1,.,TRBV5-8,TGTGCCAGCAGCTATTACAATGAGCAGTTCTTC,CASSYYNEQFF
.,TRBJ2-7,TRBD2,TRBV10-3,TGTGCCATCAGTGTCGGCGGGAGCTCCAGCTCCTACGAGCAGTACTTC,CAISVGGSSSSYEQYF
.,TRBJ2-2,TRBD1,TRBV5-1,TGCGCCAGCAGCCGGACAGGGCAGGGGGAGCTGTTTTTT,CASSRTGQGELFF
.,TRBJ1-4,.,TRBV23-1,TGCGCCAGCAGTCAATCGTTGGGGGCCTGGGAAAAACTGTTTTTT,CASSQSLGAWEKLFF
.,TRBJ2-1,.,TRBV5-1,TGCGCCAGCAGCTTCTTTGGATGGGCTAACGATGAGCAGTTCTTC,CASSFFGWANDEQFF
.,TRBJ2-7,TRBD1,TRBV5-4,TGTGCCAGCAGCATGGGACAGGGTGGCACCTACGAGCAGTACTTC,CASSMGQGGTYEQYF
.,TRBJ2-1,.,TRBV4-3,TGCGCCAGCAGCCTTCTAACCGGGACAAATTACAATGAGCAGTTCTTC,CASSLLTGTNYNEQFF
.,TRBJ2-1,TRBD2,TRBV6-5,TGTGCCAGCAGTTACCTAAGCGGGGGATACAATGAGCAGTTCTTC,CASSYLSGGYNEQFF
.,TRBJ2-7,.,TRBV7-6,TGTGCCAGCAGCTTCCCGGGACAAATCTACGAGCAGTACTTC,CASSFPGQIYEQYF
.,TRBJ1-2,.,TRBV7-2,TGTGCCAGCAGCTTAGGAGAGGTCAGTCGTTATGGCTACACCTTC,CASSLGEVSRYGYTF
once,TRBJ1-2,TRBD1,TRBV14,TGTGCCAGCAGCCAAGCAGCTGGACAGGGGTGGCACTATGGCTACACCTTC,CASSQAAGQGWHYGYTF
.,TRBJ2-5,.,TRBV7-2,TGTGCCAGCAGCTCCGAAACGGGGGAGACCCAGTACTTC,CASSSETGETQYF
.,TRBJ2-1,.,TRBV9,TGTGCCAGCAGCGTAGGTGGAAGGGGTTCAAGCTCCTACAATGAGCAGTTCTTC,CASSVGGRGSSSYNEQFF
.,TRBJ2-1,.,TRBV7-2,TGTGCCAGCACTCCTCGTCAGACCTACAATGAGCAGTTCTTC,CASTPRQTYNEQFF
.,TRBJ2-7,TRBD2,TRBV6-1,TGTGCCAGCAGTCCCAGACTAGCGGGGGGGAAGGTTCAGTACTTC,CASSPRLAGGKVQYF
.,TRBJ2-2,.,TRBV28,TGTGCCAGCAGTTTTGTGGGGACCGGGGAGCTGTTTTTT,CASSFVGTGELFF
.,TRBJ1-2,.,TRBV4-3,TGCGCCAGCAGCCAGGGCGAACTGACCTATGGCTACACCTTC,CASSQGELTYGYTF
.,TRBJ2-3,TRBD1,TRBV29-1,TGCAGCGTTGAAGAGGGGACAGGGCGGACGCAGTATTTT,CSVEEGTGRTQYF
.,TRBJ1-5,.,TRBV27,TGTGCCAGCAGTTCACAGCTGGGTAGCAATCAGCCCCAGCATTTT,CASSSQLGSNQPQHF
.,TRBJ1-5,.,TRBV7-2,TGTGCCAGCAGCAAGTGGGGCCGGACAGAGAGCAATCAGCCCCAGCATTTT,CASSKWGRTESNQPQHF
.,TRBJ1-1,.,TRBV5-1,TGCGCCAGCAGCTTGGACGGGGCAGGCTCCACTGAAGCTTTCTTT,CASSLDGAGSTEAFF
.,TRBJ2-1,TRBD2,TRBV27,TGTGCCAGCAGTTTACCGCCTATGCGGGAGGGCCTCAATGAGCAGTTCTTC,CASSLPPMREGLNEQFF
.,TRBJ2-1,.,TRBV30,TGTGCCTGGAGTGTAGGCCAGGGGGGCTACAATGAGCAGTTCTTC,CAWSVGQGGYNEQFF
once,TRBJ2-1,.,TRBV29-1,TGCAGCGCCCTCAACCAGGGGAGCTCCTACAATGAGCAGTTCTTC,CSALNQGSSYNEQFF
.,TRBJ1-5,.,TRBV28,TGTGCCAGCAGTTGGAGGACTCTCTCCCTGAACGAGCCCCAGCATTTT,CASSWRTLSLNEPQHF
.,TRBJ1-3,.,TRBV5-1,TGCGCCAGCAGTTGGGCAGCTGGAAACACCATATATTTT,CASSWAAGNTIYF